The present T cell receptor beta chain was sequenced within a study of Tregs in tolerant kidney transplant recipients. Only a few counts were recorded for this clone. Its antigen is not known. Assay used: immunoSEQ multiplex PCR; TCRdb lists only in-frame clones, some missing. This table holds 4,000 or so clones, approximately 50% found once. The CDR3 is 14 residues long. Germline CDR1 reads MNHEY; CDR2 reads SVGAGI. Deletions cut 6 bases from V and 4 bases from J, with 16 bases between. This sequence joins TRBV6-5 and TRBJ2-7; D assignment may be TRBD1 or TRBD2 (6 bases each). The receptor was isolated from a human donor in good health. The sample comprised CD8+ T cells from blood cultured with allogeneic cells. The CDR3 reads CASSPGRGGYEQYF. DNA for the CDR3: TGTGCCAGCAGCCCCGGCAGGGGAGGATACGAGCAGTACTTC.